Given below is one T cell receptor (beta chain) in context. In the source study's methods: Estimated nucleated cell counts came from reference gene primer amplification. Using immunoSEQ multiplex PCR, the repertoire was profiled, and TCRdb retains in-frame clones only, with some absent. The V and J calls and clone size are taken from that table; D and trimming were inferred from the DNA. The sample includes more than 200,000 clones, 70% to 90% seen only once; the top ten take 2.5% to 3%. This entry comes from a study of blood T cell repertoires in COVID-19. Study-level information: Sites in the United States, Italy and Spain provided acute and convalescent COVID-19 samples. In each case, the material was cDNA or gDNA derived from T cells, B-cell-depleted T cells, or PBMCs.

The CDR3 is 15 residues long. Germline trimming cut 0 bases from V and 7 bases from J; bases unmatched to any gene: 6. CDR1 and CDR2 (germline): SGHNT, YYREEE (reference sequence). This receptor was taken from a woman between 70 and 85 years old with active or convalescent COVID-19. The sample taken for sequencing was peripheral blood. This chain uses TRBV5-4 with TRBJ2-2; 7 bases line up with TRBD2. The CDR3 is CASSLATGEGGELFF. CDR3 bases: TGTGCCAGCAGCTTGGCCACGGGGGAGGGCGGGGAGCTGTTTTTT.